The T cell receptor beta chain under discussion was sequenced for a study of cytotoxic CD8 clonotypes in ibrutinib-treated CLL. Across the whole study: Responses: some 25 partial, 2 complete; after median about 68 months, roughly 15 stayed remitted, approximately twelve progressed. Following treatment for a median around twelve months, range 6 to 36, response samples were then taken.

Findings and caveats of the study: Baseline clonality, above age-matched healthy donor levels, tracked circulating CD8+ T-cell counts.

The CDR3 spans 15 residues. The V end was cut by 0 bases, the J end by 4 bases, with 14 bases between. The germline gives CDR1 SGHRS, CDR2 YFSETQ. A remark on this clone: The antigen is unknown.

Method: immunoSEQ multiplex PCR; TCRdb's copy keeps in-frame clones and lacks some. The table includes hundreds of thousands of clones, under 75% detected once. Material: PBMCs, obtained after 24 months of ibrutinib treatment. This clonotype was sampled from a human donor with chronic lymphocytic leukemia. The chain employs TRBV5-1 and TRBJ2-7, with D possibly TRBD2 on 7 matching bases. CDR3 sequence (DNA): TGCGCCAGCAGCTTGGTGGGGGGAGGGGGATACGAGCAGTACTTC. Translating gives CASSLVGGGGYEQYF.